This entry describes one TCR beta chain. Its antigen remains unidentified. One junction end disagrees with the germline gene, perhaps due to a read error. These data come from a study of tumor and adjacent non-tumor tissue in lung cancer. Study-level findings and limits: Normal lung showed higher cumulative top 100 clone frequency than tumor.

No cell sorting was done before RNA was extracted from the tissue. The library came from three nested PCR rounds adapted from ARM-PCR protocols. A single record per CDR3 protein comes from TCRdb applying MiXCR to the multiplex PCR reads. The sample gives around 210,000 distinct CDR3 sequences, less than 80% of which show up once; approximately 25% is in the top ten. The CDR3 is made up of 12 amino acids. Germline loops: CDR1 GTSNPN, CDR2 SVGIG (reference sequence). The clonotype comes from a man in his 60s with non-small cell lung cancer. What was sequenced was lung tumor tissue. The V gene is TRBV30, the J gene TRBJ1-3; tentatively, D is TRBD1 (6 bases). CDR3 residues: CAWSQGGDTIYF. Here the CDR3 DNA reads TGTGCCTGGAGTCAAGGGGGGGACACCATATACTTT.